This T cell receptor beta chain was documented in a study of blood T cell repertoires in COVID-19. For the study at large: Sources were T cells, B-cell-depleted T cells, or PBMCs; the material itself was cDNA or gDNA.

Germline lookup yields CDR1 WNHNN and CDR2 SYGVQD (reference sequence). There are 18 residues in the CDR3. V was pared by 1 base and J by 4 bases, with 13 bases of the junction left unmatched. The table came from immunoSEQ multiplex PCR; TCRdb's copy has only in-frame clones and leaves some out. The data contain about 250,000 clones, around 84% of them singletons. Enrolled through a virtual design, the participants were between roughly 18 and 89 years of age and came from some 25 US areas. Donors in Cohort 3 counted as recovered after two negative PCRs, clearance, or symptom resolution. The specimen sequenced was PBMCs or T cells enriched from blood (not recorded which). The receptor comes from a man aged 35 to 55 who had recovered from COVID-19. The J gene is TRBJ1-1, the V gene TRBV10-1; 9 bases fit TRBD1. CDR3 nucleotide sequence: TGCGCCAGCAGTGAGTACGGCCTCGCCTGGGGACAGGGCACTGAAGCTTTCTTT. Encoded protein: CASSEYGLAWGQGTEAFF.